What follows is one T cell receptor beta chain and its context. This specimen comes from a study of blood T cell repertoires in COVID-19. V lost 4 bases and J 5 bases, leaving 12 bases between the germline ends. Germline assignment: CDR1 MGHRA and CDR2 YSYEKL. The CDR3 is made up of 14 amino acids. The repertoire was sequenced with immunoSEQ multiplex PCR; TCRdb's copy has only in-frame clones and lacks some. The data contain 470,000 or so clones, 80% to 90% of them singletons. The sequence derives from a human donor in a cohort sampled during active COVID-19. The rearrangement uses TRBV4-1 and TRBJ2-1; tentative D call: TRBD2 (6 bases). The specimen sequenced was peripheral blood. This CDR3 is CASSLTWGDNEQFF. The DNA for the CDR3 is TGCGCCAGCAGCCTCACGTGGGGGGACAATGAGCAGTTCTTC.